This T cell receptor beta chain was sequenced for a study of blood T cell repertoires in COVID-19. In the study overall: Sources were T cells, B-cell-depleted T cells, or PBMCs; the material itself was cDNA or gDNA.

In terms of age and location, participants ranged from roughly 18 to 95 years and lived in about 25 US areas. Participants had their cohort set by participant-reported clinical history. Each recovered donor of Cohort 3 presented with two negative PCRs, clearance, or symptom resolution. The germline V and J ends were trimmed by 5 bases and 8 bases, with 12 bases remaining between them. The CDR3 is made up of 11 amino acids. Per germline, CDR1 GTSNPN and CDR2 SVGIG (reference sequence). Here immunoSEQ multiplex PCR was the method, and the copy in TCRdb shows in-frame clones only, minus some. Of around 130,000 clones listed, about four fifths were seen once; the top ten hold roughly 4%.

The TCR was taken from a woman aged 25 to 39 who had recovered from COVID-19. This chain links TRBV30 with TRBJ1-2; D is possibly TRBD1 (5 bases). Sequencing was performed on PBMCs or T cells enriched from blood (not recorded which). The CDR3 loop is CAWERGWGYTF. DNA for the CDR3: TGTGCCTGGGAAAGGGGTTGGGGCTACACCTTC. Looking up the rest from reference TRBV30 and TRBJ1-2 gives the full variable domain: SQTIHQWPATLVQPVGSPLSLECTVEGTSNPNLYWYRQAAGRGLQLLFYSVGIGQISSEVPQNLSASRPQDRQFILSSKKLLLSDSGFYLCAWERGWGYTFGSGTRLTVV.